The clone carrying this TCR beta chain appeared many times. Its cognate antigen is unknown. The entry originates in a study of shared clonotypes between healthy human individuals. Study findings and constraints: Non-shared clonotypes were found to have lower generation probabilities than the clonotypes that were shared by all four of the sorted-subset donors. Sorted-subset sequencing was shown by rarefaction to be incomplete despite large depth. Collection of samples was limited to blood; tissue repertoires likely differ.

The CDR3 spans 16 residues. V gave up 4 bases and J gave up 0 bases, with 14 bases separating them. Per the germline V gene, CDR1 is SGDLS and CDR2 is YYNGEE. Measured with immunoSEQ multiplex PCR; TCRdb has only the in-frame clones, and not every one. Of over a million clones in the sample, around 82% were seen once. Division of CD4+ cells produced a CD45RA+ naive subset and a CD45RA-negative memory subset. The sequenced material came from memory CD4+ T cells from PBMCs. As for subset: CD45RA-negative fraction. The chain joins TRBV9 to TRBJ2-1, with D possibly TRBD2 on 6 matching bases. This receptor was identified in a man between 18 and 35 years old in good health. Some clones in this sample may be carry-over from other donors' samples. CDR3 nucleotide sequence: TGTGCCAGCAGCCCCTGGGACGGGAGCTCCTACAATGAGCAGTTCTTC. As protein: CASSPWDGSSYNEQFF.